This entry lists 32 T cell receptor beta chains sequenced from one sample in a study of PD-L1 blockade in urothelial cancer. TCRdb keeps only in-frame clones here, not all; method: immunoSEQ multiplex PCR. This sample has some 67,000 clones, with about 89% found just once. This specimen was PBMCs, taken around atezolizumab (anti-PD-L1) treatment. The source is a man between 60 and 75 years old with urothelial cancer.

The chain has TRBV6-6 and TRBJ2-7; 9 positions match TRBD1. J lost 5 bases, V lost 4 bases, and 6 bases had no gene match. Per the germline V gene, CDR1 is MNHNY and CDR2 is SVGAGI (reference sequence). This CDR3 is built from 14 residues. The CDR3 is CASSSGTGTHEQYF. In DNA, the CDR3 is TGTGCCAGCAGTTCGGGGACAGGGACGCACGAGCAGTACTTC.

The genes are TRBV28 and TRBJ1-5; D gene uncertain. The length of the CDR3 is 11 residues. CDR1 is MDHEN and CDR2 is SYDVKM in the germline V gene. V gave up 4 bases and J gave up 9 bases, with 7 bases separating them. The CDR3 region is CASSSSRPQHF. For the CDR3, the DNA is TGTGCCAGCAGTTCCTCGCGGCCCCAGCATTTT.

The CDR3 DNA reads TGTGCCAGCAGCTTAGGGGCGGGAGGAACAGATACGCAGTATTTT. It encodes CASSLGAGGTDTQYF. The chain employs TRBV7-7 and TRBJ2-3, with 8 bases lining up with TRBD2. Germline V CDR1 and CDR2: SSHAT, FNYEAQ (reference sequence). V trimming: 1 base; J trimming: 3 bases; junction bases outside the gene matches: 3. The CDR3 covers 15 residues.

V gene TRBV21-1 combines with J gene TRBJ2-7; the tabulated D call, TRBD2, remains unverified against the DNA. TRBV21-1 is noted as a pseudogene. CDR3 length: 13 amino acids. The CDR3 DNA follows: TGTGCCAGCAGTGGGGGGGACTCCTACGAGCAGTACTTC. This translates into CASSGGDSYEQYF.

This rearrangement joins TRBV11-3 to TRBJ1-1; TRBD1 matches 7 bases. Losses at the gene ends were 5 bases for V and 4 bases for J; bases not matched to a gene: 7. Per germline, CDR1 SGHNT and CDR2 YENEEA. This CDR3 is built from 14 residues. The DNA of the CDR3 is TGTGCCAGCAGCCGAACAGGGGCGGGCACTGAAGCTTTCTTT. Translated: CASSRTGAGTEAFF.

This clone was observed once. The chain links TRBV7-9 to TRBJ1-5; possible D gene TRBD1, 5 bases. V shed 2 bases and J shed 0 bases, with 8 bases lying between them. Germline V CDR1 and CDR2: SEHNR, FQNEAQ (reference sequence). The CDR3 contains 15 residues. CDR3 in amino acids: CASSLWGDSNQPQHF. CDR3 in DNA: TGTGCCAGCAGCTTATGGGGGGATAGCAATCAGCCCCAGCATTTT.

This chain links TRBV28 with TRBJ2-7; 10 nucleotides line up with TRBD2. Germline V gives CDR1 MDHEN, CDR2 SYDVKM. Trimming cost V 7 bases and J 5 bases; bases outside gene matches: 11. The CDR3 totals 15 residues. The CDR3 sequence is CASTAQLAGADEQYF. The CDR3 DNA reads as TGTGCCAGCACCGCCCAGCTAGCGGGAGCGGACGAGCAGTACTTC. The whole variable domain, remainder taken from reference TRBV28 and TRBJ2-7, is DVKVTQSSRYLVKRTGEKVFLECVQDMDHENMFWYRQDPGLGLRLIYFSYDVKMKEKGDIPEGYSVSREKKERFSLILESASTNQTSMYLCASTAQLAGADEQYFGPGTRLTVT.

J is TRBJ2-2 and V is TRBV28, with D unresolved. CDR3 length: 18 amino acids. Between the trimmed V and J ends, which lost 3 bases and 2 bases, there was a span of 19 bases. Germline V lookup: CDR1 MDHEN, CDR2 SYDVKM. DNA of the CDR3: TGTGCCAGCAGTTTTGCCTGGGCAACCCGTAAAAACACCGGGGAGCTGTTTTTT. It codes for CASSFAWATRKNTGELFF. The full variable domain, its missing parts supplied by reference TRBV28 and TRBJ2-2, is DVKVTQSSRYLVKRTGEKVFLECVQDMDHENMFWYRQDPGLGLRLIYFSYDVKMKEKGDIPEGYSVSREKKERFSLILESASTNQTSMYLCASSFAWATRKNTGELFFGEGSRLTVL.

This clone turned up a few times. The V call is TRBV30, the J call TRBJ1-2; 9 nucleotides agree with TRBD1. V lost 0 bases and J lost 5; bases outside the gene matches: 1. Germline V gene data show CDR1 as GTSNPN and CDR2 as SVGIG (reference sequence). This CDR3 has 13 amino acids. The CDR3 spells CAWSVDRGYGYTF. The CDR3 nucleotides read TGTGCCTGGAGTGTGGACAGGGGTTATGGCTACACCTTC.

The rearrangement joins TRBV29-1 to TRBJ1-1, with D maybe TRBD1 (5 bases). CDR1 and CDR2 from the germline V gene are SQVTM and ANQGSEA. CDR3 length: 11 amino acids. The CDR3 spells CSGGDNTEAFF. CDR3 DNA: TGCAGTGGGGGGGATAACACTGAAGCTTTCTTT.

The V and J genes are TRBV28 and TRBJ2-3; D may be TRBD1 (5 bases). This CDR3 has 12 residues. From germline, CDR1 is MDHEN and CDR2 SYDVKM. V was trimmed by 4 bases and J by 3 bases, leaving 5 bases between them. CDR3 sequence (DNA): TGTGCCAGCAGTTCAGGGACAGATACGCAGTATTTT. Its protein product is CASSSGTDTQYF.

This chain links TRBV4-3 with TRBJ2-5; a weak D match, TRBD1 (6 bases). Deletions cut 10 bases from V and 2 bases from J, with 23 bases between. Per the germline V gene, CDR1 is LGHNA and CDR2 is YSLEER. The CDR3 has 16 residues. The CDR3 reads CANRAWGRRNQETQYF. The CDR3 DNA reads as TGCGCCAACCGTGCCTGGGGGCGACGGAATCAAGAGACCCAGTACTTC.

J is TRBJ2-7 and V is TRBV20-1; D might be TRBD1 (6 bases). The ends were cut back, 1 base at V and 6 bases at J, with 7 bases in the middle. Germline V gene data show CDR1 as DFQATT and CDR2 as SNEGSKA (reference sequence). The CDR3 spans 11 residues. The CDR3 sequence: CSARAGVEQYF. CDR3 nucleotides: TGCAGTGCTAGAGCAGGGGTCGAGCAGTACTTC.

The chain is built from TRBV7-8 and TRBJ2-1, with D perhaps TRBD2 (5 bases). Trimming took off 4 bases at V and 0 bases at J, with 10 bases between the two ends. The CDR3 has 15 residues. Germline CDR1 and CDR2: SGHVS and FQNEAQ. The DNA of the CDR3 is TGTGCCAGCAGCTATAAGCGGCTCTCCTACAATGAGCAGTTCTTC. It is translated as CASSYKRLSYNEQFF. The full variable domain, in which reference TRBV7-8 and TRBJ2-1 provide the parts outside the CDR3, is GAGVSQSPRYKVAKRGQDVALRCDPISGHVSLFWYQQALGQGPEFLTYFQNEAQLDKSGLPSDRFFAERPEGSVSTLKIQRTQQEDSAVYLCASSYKRLSYNEQFFGPGTRLTVL.

The rearrangement joins TRBV7-2 to TRBJ2-2, with 7 bases aligning to TRBD2. V gave up 1 base and J gave up 1 base; unmatched junction bases: 3. The CDR3 is made up of 16 amino acids. Germline CDR1 is SGHTA and CDR2 is FQGNSA. The CDR3 here is CASSLVSGQNTGELFF. The CDR3 DNA is TGTGCCAGCAGCTTAGTTAGCGGGCAGAACACCGGGGAGCTGTTTTTT. Full variable domain (remainder filled in from reference TRBV7-2 and TRBJ2-2): GAGVSQSPSNKVTEKGKDVELRCDPISGHTALYWYRQSLGQGLEFLIYFQGNSAPDKSGLPSDRFSAERTGGSVSTLTIQRTQQEDSAVYLCASSLVSGQNTGELFFGEGSRLTVL.

The gene calls are TRBV9 and TRBJ2-1, with 7 bases identical to TRBD1. The CDR3 totals 15 residues. Per germline, CDR1 SGDLS and CDR2 YYNGEE. Trimming at V came to 0 bases and at J to 4 bases, leaving 4 bases not matched to a gene. The CDR3 DNA follows: TGTGCCAGCAGCGTAGGGACAGGCTTTTACAATGAGCAGTTCTTC. Protein product: CASSVGTGFYNEQFF.

This chain connects TRBV5-1 to TRBJ2-3; possibly TRBD2 for D (5 bases). CDR1 and CDR2 from the germline V gene are SGHRS and YFSETQ. The V end was cut by 1 base, the J end by 0 bases, with 12 bases between. The CDR3 runs to 16 residues. The CDR3 loop is CASSLRSERSTDTQYF. CDR3 sequence (DNA): TGCGCCAGCAGCTTGAGGTCGGAGCGGAGCACAGATACGCAGTATTTT.

The J gene is TRBJ2-3, the V gene TRBV6-1; weak D call: TRBD2 (5 bases). This CDR3 has 13 residues. Germline V gene lookup returns CDR1 MNHNS and CDR2 SASEGT. With 8 bases removed from V and 6 bases from J, the gap between germline ends came to 15 bases. CDR3 in DNA: TGTGCCAGCTCGGGATTCCTTGGGGATACGCAGTATTTT. It is translated as CASSGFLGDTQYF.

V and J are TRBV30 and TRBJ2-1; D not certain. This CDR3 is 14 amino acids long. The germline gives CDR1 GTSNPN, CDR2 SVGIG (reference sequence). V was trimmed by 7 bases and J by 4 bases, leaving 17 bases between them. CDR3 region: CAYTSWAGYNEQFF. The CDR3, as DNA: TGTGCCTACACCTCTTGGGCAGGATACAATGAGCAGTTCTTC.

The CDR3 region has the DNA TGTGCCAGCAGCTATAGCGGGGGGTACACCGGGGAGCTGTTTTTT. Protein sequence: CASSYSGGYTGELFF. The genes are TRBV7-8 and TRBJ2-2, with 10 positions matching TRBD2. The CDR3 consists of 15 residues. Germline assignment: CDR1 SGHVS and CDR2 FQNEAQ. V gave up 4 bases and J gave up 3 bases; unmatched junction bases: 2.

Here the CDR3 reads CAIPTGSTGELFF. DNA for the CDR3: TGTGCCATCCCGACAGGGTCGACCGGGGAGCTGTTTTTT. The chain combines TRBV28 with TRBJ2-2, with 7 bases aligning to TRBD1. Germline trimming cut 10 bases from V and 5 bases from J; bases unmatched to any gene: 7. The CDR3 has 13 amino acids. Germline V lookup: CDR1 MDHEN, CDR2 SYDVKM.

V gene TRBV7-2 combines with J gene TRBJ1-5, with D unclear. V lost 1 base to trimming and J lost 0 bases, with 7 bases between them. The V gene's germline CDR1 is SGHTA and CDR2 FQGNSA. The CDR3 is 15 residues long. The CDR3 sequence is CASSLVATSNQPQHF. As DNA, the CDR3 is TGTGCCAGCAGCTTAGTGGCAACTAGCAATCAGCCCCAGCATTTT.

Only one count was recorded for this clone. V and J are TRBV5-1 and TRBJ2-1; tentative D call: TRBD2 (6 bases). CDR3 length: 16 residues. V was shortened by 0 bases and J by 5 bases, with 15 bases between the two germline ends. Germline CDR1 and CDR2: SGHRS and YFSETQ. The CDR3 DNA sequence: TGCGCCAGCAGCTTGGTGTATCGGAGGGTTGACAATGAGCAGTTCTTC. The encoded protein is CASSLVYRRVDNEQFF.

The chain combines TRBV19 with TRBJ2-2; possibly TRBD2 for D (5 bases). The CDR3 is 14 residues long. CDR1 is LNHDA, CDR2 SQIVND, per germline (reference sequence). V gave up 5 bases and J gave up 6 bases, with 13 bases separating them. As DNA, the CDR3 is TGTGCCAGTAGTGCACCGACTAAATCCGGGGAGCTGTTTTTT. Protein product: CASSAPTKSGELFF. Based on the CDR3 plus reference TRBV19 and TRBJ2-2, the full variable domain is DGGITQSPKYLFRKEGQNVTLSCEQNLNHDAMYWYRQDPGQGLRLIYYSQIVNDFQKGDIAEGYSVSREKKESFPLTVTSAQKNPTAFYLCASSAPTKSGELFFGEGSRLTVL.

The rearrangement links TRBV29-1 to TRBJ1-2, with a possible D match to TRBD1 (5 bases). From germline, CDR1 is SQVTM and CDR2 ANQGSEA. V was pared by 7 bases and J by 4 bases, with 19 bases between. This CDR3 is built from 14 residues. The CDR3: CSGASGDPPYGYTF. The DNA for the CDR3 is TGCAGCGGTGCCTCGGGGGACCCCCCCTATGGCTACACCTTC.

The V gene is TRBV4-2, the J gene TRBJ1-3; TRBD1 agrees at 7 bases. Germline-derived CDR1 and CDR2 are LGHNA and YNFKEQ. The CDR3 runs to 15 residues. V trimming: 4 bases; J trimming: 3 bases; junction bases outside the gene matches: 6. DNA for the CDR3: TGTGCCAGCAGCCGGGACAGTGGGTTTGGAAACACCATATATTTT. It translates to CASSRDSGFGNTIYF.

The chain uses TRBV6-5 and TRBJ2-7; maybe TRBD1 (5 bases). Trimming left V 5 bases short and J 6 bases short, with 8 bases between. The germline gives CDR1 MNHEY, CDR2 SVGAGI. The CDR3 totals 11 residues. CDR3 amino acids: CASSDRFEQYF. Here the CDR3 DNA reads TGTGCCAGCAGTGACAGATTCGAGCAGTACTTC.

The chain couples TRBV29-1 to TRBJ2-2; D unclear. This CDR3 region has 12 residues. Germline V CDR1 and CDR2: SQVTM, ANQGSEA. V was cut by 7 bases and J by 4 bases, with 10 bases left in between. CDR3 in amino acids: CSAWASTGELFF. DNA for the CDR3: TGCAGCGCCTGGGCCAGCACCGGGGAGCTGTTTTTT.

In regard to this clone: The junction does not match germline at one end; this may be a read error. The chain combines TRBV15 with TRBJ2-5, with no clear D. CDR1 is LNHNV, CDR2 YYDKDF, per germline (reference sequence). The CDR3 runs to 15 residues. CDR3 loop: CATSRDVGGQEAQYF. The DNA of the CDR3 is TGTGCCACCAGCAGAGATGTAGGCGGCCAAGAGGCCCAGTACTTC.

The chain combines TRBV7-8 with TRBJ1-5; possibly TRBD1 for D (6 bases). CDR3 length equals 14 residues. The V gene lost 3 bases and the J gene lost 3 bases, with 9 bases spanning the gap. Germline lookup yields CDR1 SGHVS and CDR2 FQNEAQ. The CDR3 region is CASSFDRNNQPQHF. The CDR3 bases are TGTGCCAGCAGCTTCGACAGGAACAATCAGCCCCAGCATTTT.

V is TRBV5-1 and J is TRBJ1-4; 8 nucleotides align to TRBD1. The CDR3 has 15 amino acids. V lost 4 bases and J lost 3; bases outside the gene matches: 5. From germline, CDR1 is SGHRS and CDR2 YFSETQ. The CDR3: CASSLPTGANEKLFF. CDR3 nucleotide sequence: TGCGCCAGCAGCCTCCCGACAGGGGCTAATGAAAAACTGTTTTTT.

This clone showed up just a few times. V usage is TRBV9 and J usage is TRBJ1-1, with a possible D match to TRBD1 (6 bases). The CDR3 covers 14 residues. The germline V and J ends were trimmed by 3 bases and 1 base, with 10 bases remaining between them. Germline loops: CDR1 SGDLS, CDR2 YYNGEE. In nucleotides, the CDR3 is TGTGCCAGCAGCGAACAGGGTGGGAACACTGAAGCTTTCTTT. This encodes CASSEQGGNTEAFF. Drawing the rest from reference TRBV9 and TRBJ1-1, the complete variable domain is DSGVTQTPKHLITATGQRVTLRCSPRSGDLSVYWYQQSLDQGLQFLIQYYNGEERAKGNILERFSAQQFPDLHSELNLSSLELGDSALYFCASSEQGGNTEAFFGQGTRLTVV.